These 26 T cell receptor beta chains were all obtained from the same sample, sequenced in a study of T cell clonality in common variable immunodeficiency. Notes on the study in general: Common variable immunodeficiency TCR beta sequences reportedly had fewer deletions and N-nucleotide insertions.

The table came from immunoSEQ multiplex PCR; TCRdb's copy has only in-frame clones and leaves some out. The sample presents over 30,000 clones, none singletons. No cognate antigen is known for these TCRs. Sequencing used peripheral blood mononuclear cells. Receptors were obtained from a human donor with common variable immunodeficiency.

Concerning this clone: Read sequence stops 3 residues before the CDR3 end, and the germline J gene provides the missing end. V and J are TRBV19 and TRBJ2-1, with D possibly TRBD2 on 7 matching bases. Trimming stripped 7 bases from V and 7 bases from J, with 20 bases between. CDR1 LNHDA and CDR2 SQIVND come from the germline V gene (reference sequence). The CDR3 totals 15 residues. The part of the CDR3 DNA that was read is TGTGCCAGTACCGATCGGAGGGGGGGCGGGAATGAG. It codes for CASTDRRGGGNE. The whole CDR3 protein is CASTDRRGGGNEQFF.

This clone has just a few counts. The sequence runs out 3 residues before the end of the CDR3; the remainder is reconstructed from the germline J gene. The V call is TRBV19, the J call TRBJ1-4; 7 positions agree with TRBD1. With V trimmed by 7 bases and J by 8 bases, 4 bases remained unmatched. Germline V gene sequence: CDR1 LNHDA, CDR2 SQIVND (reference sequence). This CDR3 contains 12 residues. The sequenced CDR3 bases are TGTGCCAGTAACGAGGGGGCGGAAAAA. Its translation is CASNEGAEK. The full CDR3 reads CASNEGAEKLFF.

Details on this clone: The missing CDR3 end, 3 residues past where the read stops, is filled in from the germline J gene. This chain links TRBV20-1 with TRBJ2-1, with 7 bases that match TRBD2. This CDR3 is 13 amino acids long. The germline gives CDR1 DFQATT, CDR2 SNEGSKA (reference sequence). J lost 2 bases, V lost 7 bases, and 5 bases had no gene match. CDR3 sequence: CSGRLATYNEQFF. The sequenced CDR3 bases are TGCAGTGGCCGACTAGCAACCTACAATGAG.

This clone was detected ten times or more. The read gets to within 3 residues of the CDR3 end, and the germline J gene fills in the rest. The chain combines TRBV29-1 with TRBJ1-1; 10 positions agree with TRBD1. The length of the CDR3 is 14 residues. V shed 4 bases, J shed 1 base, and the junction held 3 bases outside the gene matches. Germline V CDR1 and CDR2: SQVTM, ANQGSEA. CDR3 protein: CSVGGTGANTEAFF. CDR3 DNA, as far as it was read: TGCAGCGTTGGGGGGACAGGGGCGAACACTGAA. Filled out from reference TRBV29-1 and TRBJ1-1, the complete variable domain reads SAVISQKPSRDICQRGTSLTIQCQVDSQVTMMFWYRQQPGQSLTLIATANQGSEATYESGFVIDKFPISRPNLTFSTLTVSNMSPEDSSIYLCSVGGTGANTEAFFGQGTRLTVV.

The sample holds a few counts of this clone. Here the CDR3 reads CASSTQGRYGYTF. Partial CDR3 DNA: TGTGCCAGCAGTACACAGGGAAGGTATGGC. This chain uses TRBV2 with TRBJ1-2, with D possibly matching TRBD1 (6 bases). The observed sequence ends 3 residues before the CDR3 terminus, with the missing tail filled in from the germline J gene. This CDR3 region has 13 residues. V was pared by 5 bases and J by 5 bases, with 12 bases between. Germline CDR1 is SNHLY and CDR2 is FYNNEI.

Comments on this clone: The read comes to an end 3 residues before the CDR3 does, leaving the germline J gene to fill in the end. The J gene is TRBJ2-2, the V gene TRBV30; D is uncertain. CDR3 size: 15 residues. V shed 7 bases and J shed 1 base, with 16 bases lying between them. Germline CDR1 and CDR2: GTSNPN and SVGIG (reference sequence). CDR3 region: CALRSDVGNTGELFF. CDR3 DNA, as far as it was read: TGTGCCTTGCGGAGTGACGTCGGGAACACCGGGGAG. The whole variable domain, filled in from reference TRBV30 and TRBJ2-2, reads SQTIHQWPATLVQPVGSPLSLECTVEGTSNPNLYWYRQAAGRGLQLLFYSVGIGQISSEVPQNLSASRPQDRQFILSSKKLLLSDSGFYLCALRSDVGNTGELFFGEGSRLTVL.

This clone was seen more than once but under ten times. Read sequence stops 3 residues before the CDR3 end, and the germline J gene provides the missing end. The rearrangement links TRBV6-1 to TRBJ1-4; D might be TRBD1 (5 bases). The CDR3 runs 17 residues. V lost 0 bases, J lost 7 bases, and 18 bases lay in between. Germline V gene data show CDR1 as MNHNS and CDR2 as SASEGT. The CDR3 sequence: CASSEARGGGLREKLFF. The sequenced CDR3 bases are TGTGCCAGCAGTGAAGCACGGGGGGGAGGGTTGCGTGAAAAA.

In its sample, this clone was seen a few times. The CDR3 end is not reached by the read, which stops 3 residues before it; the germline J gene fills it in. The chain employs TRBV18 and TRBJ2-7; tentatively, D is TRBD1 (7 bases). Germline V CDR1 and CDR2: KGHSH, LQKENI. Trimming removed 8 bases at V and 0 bases at J, with 17 bases between. CDR3 length: 15 amino acids. The CDR3 here is CASTKSGGSSYEQYF. The sequenced part of the CDR3 DNA is TGTGCCAGCACCAAATCAGGGGGGAGCTCCTACGAG. The complete variable domain, with remaining parts taken from reference TRBV18 and TRBJ2-7, reads NAGVMQNPRHLVRRRGQEARLRCSPMKGHSHVYWYRQLPEEGLKFMVYLQKENIIDESGMPKERFSAEFPKEGPSILRIQQVVRGDSAAYFCASTKSGGSSYEQYFGPGTRLTVT.

This clone has ten or more counts. With the read ending 3 residues before the CDR3 end, the germline J gene is used to fill in that end. The J gene is TRBJ1-1, the V gene TRBV30, with D uncertain. Trimming removed 2 bases from V and 6 bases from J, with 7 bases in between. Germline V gene sequence: CDR1 GTSNPN, CDR2 SVGIG (reference sequence). The CDR3 is made up of 11 amino acids. CDR3 amino acids: CAWSQAAEAFF. CDR3 DNA, as far as it was read: TGTGCCTGGAGTCAGGCAGCTGAA.

In its sample, this clone was seen a few times. The read gets to within 3 residues of the CDR3 end, and the germline J gene fills in the rest. The rearrangement joins TRBV6-4 to TRBJ2-1; 7 bases are shared with TRBD2. The V gene's germline CDR1 is MRHNA and CDR2 SNTAGT. Trimming took 0 bases from V and 5 from J; bases not matched to a gene: 4. The CDR3 is 15 amino acids. Incomplete CDR3 DNA: TGTGCCAGCAGTGACTCGAGCGGGGCCCACAATGAG. It yields the protein CASSDSSGAHNE. The full-length CDR3 reads as CASSDSSGAHNEQFF.

This clone was recorded at least ten times. The CDR3 goes on 3 residues after the read ends, and that part is filled in from the germline J gene. The chain is built from TRBV5-1 and TRBJ2-3; D ambiguous. Trimming cost V 3 bases and J 0 bases, with 8 bases left between them. Germline V gives CDR1 SGHRS, CDR2 YFSETQ. The CDR3 has 14 amino acids. The DNA read from the CDR3 is TGCGCCAGCAGCTCAGCGACTAGCACAGATACG. This gives the protein CASSSATSTDT. The entire CDR3 protein reads CASSSATSTDTQYF.

This clone was observed many times. The CDR3 end falls 3 residues outside the read, so it is completed with the germline J gene. The V call is TRBV19, the J call TRBJ2-1; 10 nucleotides agree with TRBD2. CDR1 LNHDA and CDR2 SQIVND come from the germline V gene (reference sequence). V lost 6 bases and J lost 0; bases outside the gene matches: 8. The CDR3 is 17 residues long. CDR3: CASSSLAGKSSYNEQFF. The CDR3 DNA, read in part, is TGTGCCAGTAGCTCACTAGCGGGGAAAAGCTCCTACAATGAG. The complete variable domain, with remaining parts taken from reference TRBV19 and TRBJ2-1, reads DGGITQSPKYLFRKEGQNVTLSCEQNLNHDAMYWYRQDPGQGLRLIYYSQIVNDFQKGDIAEGYSVSREKKESFPLTVTSAQKNPTAFYLCASSSLAGKSSYNEQFFGPGTRLTVL.

This clone was picked up a small number of times. The CDR3 is cut off 3 residues early in the read; its end comes from the germline J gene. The chain recombines TRBV7-6 with TRBJ2-7; the D gene is possibly TRBD2 (6 bases). This CDR3 contains 13 residues. Germline values: CDR1 SGHVS, CDR2 FNYEAQ. Between the trimmed V and J ends, which lost 1 base and 5 bases, there was a span of 9 bases. The sequenced CDR3 bases are TGTGCCAGCAGCTTAGGGCCGGGGGACGAG. It is translated as CASSLGPGDE. The entire CDR3 protein is CASSLGPGDEQYF. Combining the CDR3 with reference TRBV7-6 and TRBJ2-7 gives the whole variable domain GAGVSQSPRYKVTKRGQDVALRCDPISGHVSLYWYRQALGQGPEFLTYFNYEAQQDKSGLPNDRFSAERPEGSISTLTIQRTEQRDSAMYRCASSLGPGDEQYFGPGTRLTVT.

As for this clone: Read coverage stops 3 residues before the CDR3 terminus; the germline J gene supplies the remainder. This chain uses TRBV30 with TRBJ1-1, with TRBD1 identical over 8 bases. Germline CDR1 and CDR2: GTSNPN and SVGIG (reference sequence). This CDR3 region has 12 residues. With V trimmed by 8 bases and J by 0 bases, 2 bases remained unmatched. The CDR3 here is CAGQGMNTEAFF. The sequenced CDR3 bases are TGTGCCGGACAGGGCATGAACACTGAA.

This clone has at least ten counts. The observed sequence ends 3 residues before the CDR3 terminus, with the missing tail filled in from the germline J gene. The rearrangement links TRBV19 to TRBJ2-3; perhaps TRBD2 as D (6 bases). Germline assignment: CDR1 LNHDA and CDR2 SQIVND (reference sequence). The CDR3 totals 16 residues. V lost 5 bases and J lost 0, with 15 bases in between. CDR3 amino acids: CASSAGTLRSTDTQYF. CDR3 DNA, as far as it was read: TGTGCCAGTAGTGCGGGGACTCTTAGAAGCACAGATACG.

This clone has a count of ten or more. The read finishes 3 residues shy of the CDR3 end, and the germline J gene is used to complete it. J is TRBJ2-5 and V is TRBV2; TRBD1 is a possible D gene (6 bases). V lost 6 bases and J 5 bases, leaving 10 bases between the germline ends. Germline V CDR1 and CDR2: SNHLY, FYNNEI. This CDR3 is 12 amino acids long. CDR3 protein: CASRGDTETQYF. The CDR3 bases that were read are TGTGCCAGCAGGGGGGACACCGAGACC.

This clone was observed a handful of times. Read data end 3 residues before the CDR3 end; the end is taken from the germline J gene. The genes are TRBV19 and TRBJ1-2; D is perhaps TRBD1 (5 bases). Germline CDR1 LNHDA, CDR2 SQIVND (reference sequence). The CDR3 runs 17 residues. The CDR3: CASRPVLADQGAKGYTF. CDR3 DNA (partial): TGTGCCAGTAGGCCGGTGCTTGCAGATCAGGGAGCCAAAGGC.

At least ten counts were recorded for this clone. The read ends 3 residues early relative to the CDR3; the germline J gene fills the gap. The V and J genes are TRBV13 and TRBJ1-5; 10 bases align to TRBD1. The J segment lost 6 bases and the V segment lost 3 bases, leaving 5 bases of the junction unmatched. The CDR3 sequence is 15 residues long. Germline values: CDR1 PRHDT, CDR2 FYEKMQ (reference sequence). CDR3 DNA (partial): TGTGCCAGCAGCTTGGGACAGGGGATAAGTCAGCCC. Residues: CASSLGQGISQP. Given in full, the CDR3 is CASSLGQGISQPQHF.

As regards this clone: The read ends 3 residues before the CDR3 terminus; that terminus is restored from the germline J gene. This chain links TRBV5-6 with TRBJ1-1; TRBD1 is a possible D gene (6 bases). From germline, CDR1 is SGHDT and CDR2 YYEEEE. The ends were cut back, 4 bases at V and 1 base at J, with 11 bases in the middle. The CDR3 is 14 residues long. CDR3 loop: CASSGGQENTEAFF. CDR3 bases read: TGTGCCAGCAGCGGGGGACAAGAGAACACTGAA.

This clone was detected only a few times. The read gets to within 3 residues of the CDR3 end, and the germline J gene fills in the rest. The gene calls are TRBV2 and TRBJ1-5, with 7 bases matching TRBD1. The length of the CDR3 is 14 residues. J gave up 3 bases and V 6 bases, and 5 bases lay outside the gene matches. From germline, CDR1 is SNHLY and CDR2 FYNNEI. CDR3 bases read: TGTGCCAGCAGCATACAGGGGTACAATCAGCCC. As protein: CASSIQGYNQP. The full CDR3 protein reads CASSIQGYNQPQHF.

This clone was seen at least ten times. The read terminates 3 residues before the CDR3 end, so the remaining end is supplied by the germline J gene. J is TRBJ2-5 and V is TRBV30, with 10 positions matching TRBD1. The V segment lost 0 bases and the J segment 2 bases; nucleotides outside the gene matches: 3. CDR3 size: 15 residues. Germline values: CDR1 GTSNPN, CDR2 SVGIG (reference sequence). The CDR3 loop is CAWSVADRGQETQYF. Incomplete CDR3 DNA: TGTGCCTGGAGTGTAGCGGACAGGGGGCAAGAGACC.

A few counts support this clone. Germline is not matched at one junction end, which may reflect a read error. The sequenced CDR3 bases are TGTGTCTGGAAACCGGGACAGGGAATTTCTGGGGCCAACGTC. Amino acid sequence: CVWKPGQGISGANV. Given in full, the CDR3 is CVWKPGQGISGANVLTF. The V and J genes are TRBV30 and TRBJ2-6, with 9 bases matching TRBD1. The CDR3 end falls 3 residues outside the read, so it is completed with the germline J gene. Germline V gene lookup returns CDR1 GTSNPN and CDR2 SVGIG (reference sequence). The length of the CDR3 is 17 residues.

This clone was observed a handful of times. The sequenced fragment ends 3 residues before the CDR3 boundary, so the rest is inferred from the germline J gene. The chain has TRBV2 and TRBJ2-3; perhaps TRBD2 as D (5 bases). The CDR3 has 14 amino acids. Germline lookup yields CDR1 SNHLY and CDR2 FYNNEI. V gave up 10 bases and J gave up 1 base, with 15 bases separating them. The CDR3 loop reads CATLGPPRTDTQYF. CDR3 DNA, as far as it was read: TGTGCCACACTAGGCCCCCCGCGCACAGATACG.

This clone appeared a few times. Read coverage stops 3 residues before the CDR3 terminus; the germline J gene supplies the remainder. V and J are TRBV7-3 and TRBJ2-2; 14 bases are a match to TRBD2. The CDR3 covers 17 residues. Germline V CDR1 and CDR2: SGHTA, FQGTGA. Trimming cost V 5 bases and J 5 bases; bases outside gene matches: 7. This CDR3 reads CASSLTSGGALTGELFF. The sequenced part of the CDR3 DNA is TGTGCCAGCAGCCTGACTAGCGGGGGGGCCTTAACCGGGGAG. Full variable domain (outside the CDR3, taken from reference TRBV7-3 and TRBJ2-2): GAGVSQTPSNKVTEKGKYVELRCDPISGHTALYWYRQSLGQGPEFLIYFQGTGAADDSGLPNDRFFAVRPEGSVSTLKIQRTERGDSAVYLCASSLTSGGALTGELFFGEGSRLTVL.

This clone was counted many times. The read is 3 residues too short to cover the CDR3 end, so that end is filled in from the germline J gene. This chain connects TRBV5-6 to TRBJ2-7; D not resolved. The CDR3 runs 14 residues. Germline V gene data show CDR1 as SGHDT and CDR2 as YYEEEE. Between the trimmed V and J ends, which lost 2 bases and 4 bases, there was a span of 13 bases. This chain's CDR3 is CASSFVLPSYEQYF. The sequenced CDR3 bases are TGTGCCAGCAGCTTTGTTCTGCCTAGTTACGAG.

This clone was detected ten times or more. Read sequence stops 3 residues before the CDR3 end, and the germline J gene provides the missing end. The rearrangement links TRBV19 to TRBJ2-3, with 9 positions matching TRBD2. Germline CDR1 reads LNHDA; CDR2 reads SQIVND (reference sequence). The CDR3 loop spans 16 amino acids. The V and J ends lost 5 bases and 3 bases, in that order; junction bases with no gene match: 9. The CDR3 here is CASSSLGGGATDTQYF. The DNA read from the CDR3 is TGTGCCAGTAGTTCGCTCGGCGGGGGGGCGACAGATACG.